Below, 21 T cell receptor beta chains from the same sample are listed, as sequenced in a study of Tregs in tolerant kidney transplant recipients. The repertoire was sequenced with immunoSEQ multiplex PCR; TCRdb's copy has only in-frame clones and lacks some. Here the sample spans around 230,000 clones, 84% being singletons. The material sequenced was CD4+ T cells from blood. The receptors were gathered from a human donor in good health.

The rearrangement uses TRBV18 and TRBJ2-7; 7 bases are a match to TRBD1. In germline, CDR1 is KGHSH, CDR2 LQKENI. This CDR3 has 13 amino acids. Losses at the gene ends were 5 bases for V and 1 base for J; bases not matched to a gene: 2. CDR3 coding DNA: TGTGCCAGCTCAGAGGGACAGTCCTACGAGCAGTACTTC. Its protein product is CASSEGQSYEQYF.

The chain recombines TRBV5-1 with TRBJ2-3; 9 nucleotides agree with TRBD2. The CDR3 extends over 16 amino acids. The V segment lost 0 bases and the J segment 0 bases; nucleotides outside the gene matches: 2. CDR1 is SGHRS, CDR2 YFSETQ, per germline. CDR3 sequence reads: CASSLGLAGSTDTQYF. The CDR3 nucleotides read TGCGCCAGCAGCTTGGGGCTAGCGGGGAGCACAGATACGCAGTATTTT.

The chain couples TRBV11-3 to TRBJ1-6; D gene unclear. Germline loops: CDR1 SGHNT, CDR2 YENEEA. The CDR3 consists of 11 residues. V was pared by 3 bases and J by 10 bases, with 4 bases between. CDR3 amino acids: CASSFTSPLHF. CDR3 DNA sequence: TGTGCCAGCAGCTTTACCTCACCCCTCCACTTT.

DNA of the CDR3: TGTGCCTGGAGTAGGAACAGGGGCTACGAGCAGTACTTC. It specifies CAWSRNRGYEQYF. The rearrangement uses TRBV30 and TRBJ2-7, with 7 bases that match TRBD1. The germline gives CDR1 GTSNPN, CDR2 SVGIG (reference sequence). The CDR3 contains 13 residues. The V gene end was trimmed by 2 bases and the J gene end by 3 bases; junction bases not matched to a gene: 4.

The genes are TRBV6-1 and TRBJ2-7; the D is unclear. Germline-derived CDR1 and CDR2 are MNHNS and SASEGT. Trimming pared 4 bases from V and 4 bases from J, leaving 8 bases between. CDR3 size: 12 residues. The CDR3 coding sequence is TGTGCCAGCAGTGTTTTGAAGTACGAGCAGTACTTC. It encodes CASSVLKYEQYF.

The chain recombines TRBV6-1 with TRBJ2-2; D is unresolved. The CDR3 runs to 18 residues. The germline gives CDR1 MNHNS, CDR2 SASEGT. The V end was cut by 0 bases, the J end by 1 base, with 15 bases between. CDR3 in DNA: TGTGCCAGCAGTGAAGCGTGGCCACCCAGGCTGAACACCGGGGAGCTGTTTTTT. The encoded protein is CASSEAWPPRLNTGELFF.

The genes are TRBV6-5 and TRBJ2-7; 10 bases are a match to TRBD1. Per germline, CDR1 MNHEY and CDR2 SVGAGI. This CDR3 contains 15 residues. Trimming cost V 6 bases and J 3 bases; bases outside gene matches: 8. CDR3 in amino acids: CASSETGGGHYEQYF. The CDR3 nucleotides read TGTGCCAGCAGCGAGACAGGGGGCGGTCACTACGAGCAGTACTTC.

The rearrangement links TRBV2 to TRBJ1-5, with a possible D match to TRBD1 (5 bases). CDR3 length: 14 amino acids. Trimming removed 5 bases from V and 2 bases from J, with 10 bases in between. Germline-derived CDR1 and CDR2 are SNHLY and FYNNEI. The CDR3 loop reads CASSLQGGNQPQHF. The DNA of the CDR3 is TGTGCCAGCAGTCTCCAGGGCGGCAATCAGCCCCAGCATTTT. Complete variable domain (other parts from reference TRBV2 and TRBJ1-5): EPEVTQTPSHQVTQMGQEVILRCVPISNHLYFYWYRQILGQKVEFLVSFYNNEISEKSEIFDDQFSVERPDGSNFTLKIRSTKLEDSAMYFCASSLQGGNQPQHFGDGTRLSIL.

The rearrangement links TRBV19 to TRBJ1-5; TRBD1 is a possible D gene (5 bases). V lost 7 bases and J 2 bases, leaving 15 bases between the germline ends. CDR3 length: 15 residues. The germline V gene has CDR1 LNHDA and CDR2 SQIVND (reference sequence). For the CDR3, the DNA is TGTGCCAGTACCCCGAGCCAGGGTGGCAATCAGCCCCAGCATTTT. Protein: CASTPSQGGNQPQHF.

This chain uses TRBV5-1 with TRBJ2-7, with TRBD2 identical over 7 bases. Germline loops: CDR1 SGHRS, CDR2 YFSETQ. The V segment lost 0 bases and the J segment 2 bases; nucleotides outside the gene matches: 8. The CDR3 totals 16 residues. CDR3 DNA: TGCGCCAGCAGCTTGGCCAACAGCGGGACCACCTACGAGCAGTACTTC. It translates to CASSLANSGTTYEQYF.

As DNA, the CDR3 is TGTGCCAGCAACGCCGGGACAGCCCTTCGGAATGAGCAGTTCTTC. It is translated as CASNAGTALRNEQFF. This chain joins TRBV5-4 and TRBJ2-1, with TRBD1 identical over 7 bases. This CDR3 has 15 amino acids. The germline gives CDR1 SGHNT, CDR2 YYREEE (reference sequence). The V segment lost 6 bases and the J segment 7 bases; nucleotides outside the gene matches: 13.

CDR3 sequence: CASTPIRQYEKEDTQYF. As DNA, the CDR3 is TGTGCCAGCACCCCAATACGGCAATATGAAAAGGAGGATACGCAGTATTTT. This rearrangement joins TRBV21-1 to TRBJ2-3; the table names TRBD2, a call not compared with the DNA. TRBV21-1 is labeled a pseudogene. This CDR3 contains 17 residues.

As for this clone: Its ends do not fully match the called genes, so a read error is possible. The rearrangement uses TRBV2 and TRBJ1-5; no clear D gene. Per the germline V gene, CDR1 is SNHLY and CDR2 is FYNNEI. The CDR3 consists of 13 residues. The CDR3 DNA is TGTTCCAGCAGTGGGGATAGCAATCAGCCCCAGCATTTT. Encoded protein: CSSSGDSNQPQHF.

In DNA, the CDR3 is TGTGCTAGTGGTTTGGTACTGCATCGCACAGATACGCAGTATTTT. Residues: CASGLVLHRTDTQYF. The V gene is TRBV12-5, the J gene TRBJ2-3; no firm D call. Germline CDR1 is LGHNT and CDR2 is FRNRAP. There are 15 residues in the CDR3. The V end was cut by 0 bases, the J end by 1 base, with 8 bases between.

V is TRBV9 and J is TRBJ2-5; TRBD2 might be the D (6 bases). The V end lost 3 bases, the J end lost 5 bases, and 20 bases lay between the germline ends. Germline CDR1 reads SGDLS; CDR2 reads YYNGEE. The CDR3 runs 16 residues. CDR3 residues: CASSEGTGGDRETQYF. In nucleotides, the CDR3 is TGTGCCAGCAGCGAGGGGACTGGAGGGGACCGGGAGACCCAGTACTTC.

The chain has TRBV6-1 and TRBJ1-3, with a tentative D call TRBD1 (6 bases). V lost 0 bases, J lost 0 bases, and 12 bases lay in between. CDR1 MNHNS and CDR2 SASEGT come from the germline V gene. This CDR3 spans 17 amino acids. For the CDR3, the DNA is TGTGCCAGCAGTGAAGCGGCAGGGGTGGGCTCTGGAAACACCATATATTTT. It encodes CASSEAAGVGSGNTIYF.

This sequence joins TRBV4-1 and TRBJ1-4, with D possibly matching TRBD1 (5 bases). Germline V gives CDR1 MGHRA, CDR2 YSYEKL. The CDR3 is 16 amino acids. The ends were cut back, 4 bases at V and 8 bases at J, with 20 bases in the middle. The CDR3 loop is CASSLGRGREREKLFF. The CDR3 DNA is TGCGCCAGCAGCCTTGGTCGGGGGAGAGAGCGGGAAAAACTGTTTTTT.

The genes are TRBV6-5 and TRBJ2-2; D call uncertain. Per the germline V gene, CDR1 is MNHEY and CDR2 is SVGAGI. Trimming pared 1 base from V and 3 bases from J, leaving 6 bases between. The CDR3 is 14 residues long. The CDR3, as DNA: TGTGCCAGCAGTTACTACAGAGACACCGGGGAGCTGTTTTTT. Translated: CASSYYRDTGELFF.

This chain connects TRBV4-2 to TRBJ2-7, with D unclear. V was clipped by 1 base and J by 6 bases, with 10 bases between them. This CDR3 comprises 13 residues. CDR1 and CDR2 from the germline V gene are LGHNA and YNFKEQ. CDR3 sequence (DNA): TGTGCCAGCAGCCAAGTAGAGGCTCGCGAGCAGTACTTC. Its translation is CASSQVEAREQYF.

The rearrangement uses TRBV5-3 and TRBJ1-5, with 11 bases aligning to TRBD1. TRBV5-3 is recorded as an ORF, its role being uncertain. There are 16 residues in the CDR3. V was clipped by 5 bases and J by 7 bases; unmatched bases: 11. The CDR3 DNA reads TGTGCCAGAAGAGGGCAGGACAGGGGGCGGGGACAGCCCCAGCATTTT. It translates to CARRGQDRGRGQPQHF.

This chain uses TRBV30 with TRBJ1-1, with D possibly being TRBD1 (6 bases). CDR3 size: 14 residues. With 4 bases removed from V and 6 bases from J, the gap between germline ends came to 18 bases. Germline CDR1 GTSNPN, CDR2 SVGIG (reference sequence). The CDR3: CAWNWTPQGAEAFF. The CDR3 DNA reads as TGTGCCTGGAATTGGACCCCACAGGGCGCTGAAGCTTTCTTT.